This passage covers 26 T cell receptor beta chains from one sample sequenced in a study of T-cell memory formation after mild COVID-19. TCRdb re-called the 5' RACE reads with MiXCR, one entry per CDR3 protein. The sample lists 350,000 to 450,000 distinct CDR3 sequences, approximately 24% seen once, with roughly 9.7% in the top ten. The sample comprised PBMCs or a T cell subset sorted from them (not recorded which). Receptors originate from an adult woman who had mild COVID-19 (a few samples of this study predate the infection). Cell type and time point are not known.

This clonotype has a handful of counts. This chain joins TRBV7-9 and TRBJ2-7; no clear D. V was trimmed by 7 bases and J by 3 bases, leaving 7 bases between them. CDR1 and CDR2 (germline): SEHNR, FQNEAQ (reference sequence). CDR3 length: 11 residues. DNA for the CDR3: TGTGCCAGCACCCCCGGCTACGAGCAGTACTTC. This gives the protein CASTPGYEQYF.

The V and J genes are TRBV6-5 and TRBJ1-2; D might be TRBD1 (5 bases). V was clipped by 0 bases and J by 4 bases, with 15 bases between them. The V gene's germline CDR1 is MNHEY and CDR2 SVGAGI. This CDR3 is built from 16 residues. In DNA form, the CDR3 reads TGTGCCAGCAGTTACTCGGGAGACAGCGACCCCTATGGCTACACCTTC. Protein sequence: CASSYSGDSDPYGYTF.

This clonotype was detected only once. The gene calls are TRBV6-5 and TRBJ1-1; tentatively, D is TRBD1 (6 bases). The CDR3 runs to 13 residues. In germline, CDR1 is MNHEY, CDR2 SVGAGI. V gave up 11 bases and J gave up 3 bases, with 16 bases separating them. CDR3 nucleotide sequence: TGTGCCGCCCAGGGGTATGCGTACACTGAAGCTTTCTTT. It yields the protein CAAQGYAYTEAFF.

The rearrangement joins TRBV7-6 to TRBJ1-1; no clear D. CDR1 and CDR2 from the germline V gene are SGHVS and FNYEAQ. The CDR3 runs to 13 residues. Trimming removed 3 bases at V and 6 bases at J, with 11 bases between. The CDR3 DNA reads TGTGCCAGCAGCTTGACTTTGTCCGCTGAAGCTTTCTTT. The encoded protein is CASSLTLSAEAFF.

The chain uses TRBV30 and TRBJ2-1; 10 positions agree with TRBD1. Germline trimming cut 1 base from V and 3 bases from J; bases unmatched to any gene: 3. The germline CDR1 and CDR2 sequences are GTSNPN and SVGIG (reference sequence). This CDR3 is 15 amino acids long. CDR3 DNA: TGTGCCTGGAGTGACCGGGACAGGGGCTACAATGAGCAGTTCTTC. It specifies CAWSDRDRGYNEQFF. The whole variable domain, remainder taken from reference TRBV30 and TRBJ2-1, is SQTIHQWPATLVQPVGSPLSLECTVEGTSNPNLYWYRQAAGRGLQLLFYSVGIGQISSEVPQNLSASRPQDRQFILSSKKLLLSDSGFYLCAWSDRDRGYNEQFFGPGTRLTVL.

In nucleotides, the CDR3 is TGTGCCACCAGTGGCGCTAGCGGGGCTAGCTCCTACAATGAGCAGTTCTTC. It is translated as CATSGASGASSYNEQFF. The V call is TRBV24-1, the J call TRBJ2-1, with 9 bases matching TRBD2. The CDR3 length is 17 residues. With V trimmed by 5 bases and J by 0 bases, 7 bases remained unmatched. The germline V gene encodes CDR1 KGHDR and CDR2 SFDVKD.

The rearrangement joins TRBV13 to TRBJ2-1; D may match TRBD1 or TRBD2 (6 bases each). The CDR3 totals 14 residues. Germline V gene data show CDR1 as PRHDT and CDR2 as FYEKMQ (reference sequence). V was pared by 3 bases and J by 9 bases, with 15 bases between. The DNA of the CDR3 is TGTGCCAGCAGCTTCCTAGGCGGGACACTTGAGCAGTTCTTC. It codes for CASSFLGGTLEQFF. The full variable domain, its missing parts supplied by reference TRBV13 and TRBJ2-1, is AAGVIQSPRHLIKEKRETATLKCYPIPRHDTVYWYQQGPGQDPQFLISFYEKMQSDKGSIPDRFSAQQFSDYHSELNMSSLELGDSALYFCASSFLGGTLEQFFGPGTRLTVL.

This sequence joins TRBV21-1 and TRBJ2-7; the table's D call of TRBD1 was not tested on the DNA. TRBV21-1 is flagged as a pseudogene. This CDR3 spans 15 amino acids. As DNA, the CDR3 is TGTGCCAGCAGCAAGTCGGATGGGGGGCGGGACGAGCAGTACTTC. It translates to CASSKSDGGRDEQYF.

This clonotype turned up a few times. This chain uses TRBV7-2 with TRBJ2-4; D unresolved. V gave up 4 bases and J gave up 1 base, with 14 bases separating them. This CDR3 is 16 amino acids long. CDR1 and CDR2 (germline): SGHTA, FQGNSA. The CDR3 DNA reads as TGTGCCAGCAGCTCTGGAGTTTTGAGGGCCAAAAACATTCAGTACTTC. Translated, it gives CASSSGVLRAKNIQYF. Together with reference TRBV7-2 and TRBJ2-4, the CDR3 gives the full variable domain: GAGVSQSPSNKVTEKGKDVELRCDPISGHTALYWYRQSLGQGLEFLIYFQGNSAPDKSGLPSDRFSAERTGGSVSTLTIQRTQQEDSAVYLCASSSGVLRAKNIQYFGAGTRLSVL.

This chain links TRBV7-6 with TRBJ1-1; D not certain. The V gene's germline CDR1 is SGHVS and CDR2 FNYEAQ. Trimming stripped 2 bases from V and 9 bases from J, with 7 bases between. The CDR3 sequence is 11 residues long. In DNA form, the CDR3 reads TGTGCCAGCAGCTTATCTGGACAAGCTTTCTTT. This encodes CASSLSGQAFF.

This clonotype is medium-sized in the sample. The J gene is TRBJ2-6, the V gene TRBV5-5; 7 nucleotides line up with TRBD1. This CDR3 spans 13 amino acids. Trimming took 4 bases from V and 14 from J; bases not matched to a gene: 9. Germline lookup yields CDR1 SGHKS and CDR2 YYEKEE (reference sequence). DNA of the CDR3: TGTGCCAGCAGCCGGACAGGACAAGGATTCCTGACTTTC. Amino acids: CASSRTGQGFLTF.

The chain carries TRBV12-5 and TRBJ1-1; D is perhaps TRBD1 (5 bases). The CDR3 sequence is 15 residues long. Deletions cut 6 bases from V and 4 bases from J, with 18 bases between. Germline lookup yields CDR1 LGHNT and CDR2 FRNRAP. The CDR3 is CASGISGTRGTEAFF. As DNA, the CDR3 is TGTGCTAGTGGAATTTCAGGGACCCGAGGCACTGAAGCTTTCTTT. Full variable domain (missing parts from reference TRBV12-5 and TRBJ1-1): DARVTQTPRHKVTEMGQEVTMRCQPILGHNTVFWYRQTMMQGLELLAYFRNRAPLDDSGMPKDRFSAEMPDATLATLKIQPSEPRDSAVYFCASGISGTRGTEAFFGQGTRLTVV.

This clonotype was seen repeatedly, ten times or more. The chain recombines TRBV7-8 with TRBJ2-2; possible D gene TRBD1, 6 bases. V was pared by 4 bases and J by 7 bases, with 13 bases between. This CDR3 region has 14 residues. Per the germline V gene, CDR1 is SGHVS and CDR2 is FQNEAQ. Here the CDR3 DNA reads TGTGCCAGCAGCTCACTCCCGGACAGCGGGGAGCTGTTTTTT. Residues: CASSSLPDSGELFF.

This clonotype was seen only a few times. The chain links TRBV29-1 to TRBJ1-1; D unclear. Germline values: CDR1 SQVTM, CDR2 ANQGSEA. The CDR3 length is 15 residues. V was trimmed by 2 bases and J by 6 bases, leaving 19 bases between them. Here the CDR3 reads CSVEYRSLGGSEAFF. CDR3 in DNA: TGCAGCGTTGAATATCGGTCCCTGGGAGGGTCTGAAGCTTTCTTT.

The rearrangement links TRBV9 to TRBJ1-2; D uncertain. V was cut by 0 bases and J by 4 bases, with 10 bases left in between. There are 14 residues in the CDR3. Germline V gene lookup returns CDR1 SGDLS and CDR2 YYNGEE. The DNA of the CDR3 is TGTGCCAGCAGCGTAGGTGGGGAAATCTATGGCTACACCTTC. The encoded protein is CASSVGGEIYGYTF.

This rearrangement joins TRBV4-2 to TRBJ1-4; 7 bases are shared with TRBD1. Germline V gives CDR1 LGHNA, CDR2 YNFKEQ. There are 15 residues in the CDR3. Trimming cost V 4 bases and J 5 bases; bases outside gene matches: 7. The CDR3 DNA reads as TGTGCCAGCAGCCTTAACGACAGGGAGAATGAAAAACTGTTTTTT. It yields the protein CASSLNDRENEKLFF.

There are a few counts of this clonotype. The V gene is TRBV29-1, the J gene TRBJ1-4; D possibly corresponds to TRBD1 (6 bases). The germline CDR1 and CDR2 sequences are SQVTM and ANQGSEA. This CDR3 spans 14 amino acids. V was cut by 3 bases and J by 7 bases, with 15 bases left in between. The CDR3 region has the DNA TGCAGCGTTGATTTTGGGGGCGCGAGTGAAAAACTGTTTTTT. As protein: CSVDFGGASEKLFF.

This chain connects TRBV10-3 to TRBJ2-7; TRBD1 matches at 8 bases. CDR1 ENHRY and CDR2 SYGVKD come from the germline V gene. CDR3 length equals 15 residues. V trimming: 6 bases; J trimming: 0 bases; junction bases outside the gene matches: 7. CDR3 sequence (DNA): TGTGCCATCAGCACTTCAGGGGGCTACTCCTACGAGCAGTACTTC. This codes for CAISTSGGYSYEQYF.

This clonotype was picked up a small number of times. The chain carries TRBV4-1 and TRBJ2-5; D may match TRBD1 or TRBD2 (5 bases each). There are 16 residues in the CDR3. V was clipped by 0 bases and J by 1 base, with 12 bases between them. Germline V CDR1 and CDR2: MGHRA, YSYEKL. Here the CDR3 reads CASSQDSRGAQETQYF. CDR3 in DNA: TGCGCCAGCAGCCAAGATAGCCGAGGGGCCCAAGAGACCCAGTACTTC.

This clonotype appeared a few times. The rearrangement links TRBV7-2 to TRBJ2-5; tentatively, D is TRBD2 (6 bases). V shed 5 bases and J shed 7 bases, with 26 bases lying between them. The CDR3 length is 17 residues. Per germline, CDR1 SGHTA and CDR2 FQGNSA. CDR3 sequence reads: CASSPQGLGGSVGTQYF. The CDR3 region has the DNA TGTGCCAGCAGCCCCCAGGGTCTGGGGGGTAGCGTTGGGACCCAGTACTTC.

The V call is TRBV29-1, the J call TRBJ1-1; the match to TRBD1 covers 10 bases. J gave up 7 bases and V 7 bases, and 3 bases lay outside the gene matches. CDR3 size: 11 residues. Germline lookup yields CDR1 SQVTM and CDR2 ANQGSEA. The CDR3 sequence is CSGDRGIEAFF. The CDR3 coding sequence is TGCAGCGGGGACAGGGGTATTGAAGCTTTCTTT.

A few counts support this clonotype. V gene TRBV10-3 combines with J gene TRBJ1-1; D call uncertain. CDR1 is ENHRY, CDR2 SYGVKD, per germline. The V and J ends lost 8 bases and 4 bases respectively, with 11 bases between them. This CDR3 region has 12 residues. CDR3 loop: CAIQSDATEAFF. Written as DNA, the CDR3 is TGTGCCATCCAATCGGATGCCACTGAAGCTTTCTTT.

The sample holds many counts of this clonotype. The chain links TRBV11-2 to TRBJ2-2, with no clear D. The germline V and J ends were trimmed by 3 bases and 7 bases, with 9 bases remaining between them. From germline, CDR1 is SGHAT and CDR2 FQNNGV. CDR3 length: 13 residues. CDR3: CASSFSQLGELFF. CDR3 DNA sequence: TGTGCCAGCAGCTTTTCTCAGCTCGGGGAGCTGTTTTTT.

This chain links TRBV4-3 with TRBJ2-1; D unresolved. Trimming pared 4 bases from V and 0 bases from J, leaving 10 bases between. Looked up from germline, CDR1 is LGHNA and CDR2 is YSLEER. The length of the CDR3 is 15 residues. The CDR3 bases are TGCGCCAGCAGCCGTGAAAGGAGCTCCTACAATGAGCAGTTCTTC. Translating it yields CASSRERSSYNEQFF.

The chain carries TRBV12-3 or TRBV12-4 and TRBJ2-7; TRBD1 matches 8 bases. The V segment lost 3 bases and the J segment 2 bases; nucleotides outside the gene matches: 3. The CDR3 has 14 residues. CDR3 DNA: TGTGCCAGCAGTTTGACAGGGGAAACCTACGAGCAGTACTTC. Protein product: CASSLTGETYEQYF.

The table lists this clonotype with many counts. The V call is TRBV5-1, the J call TRBJ1-2; D perhaps matches TRBD1 (6 bases). This CDR3 contains 15 residues. Germline lookup yields CDR1 SGHRS and CDR2 YFSETQ. Trimming left V 3 bases short and J 3 bases short, with 15 bases between. The CDR3 is CASSSGQASDYGYTF. In nucleotides, the CDR3 is TGCGCCAGCAGCTCGGGACAAGCATCTGACTATGGCTACACCTTC.